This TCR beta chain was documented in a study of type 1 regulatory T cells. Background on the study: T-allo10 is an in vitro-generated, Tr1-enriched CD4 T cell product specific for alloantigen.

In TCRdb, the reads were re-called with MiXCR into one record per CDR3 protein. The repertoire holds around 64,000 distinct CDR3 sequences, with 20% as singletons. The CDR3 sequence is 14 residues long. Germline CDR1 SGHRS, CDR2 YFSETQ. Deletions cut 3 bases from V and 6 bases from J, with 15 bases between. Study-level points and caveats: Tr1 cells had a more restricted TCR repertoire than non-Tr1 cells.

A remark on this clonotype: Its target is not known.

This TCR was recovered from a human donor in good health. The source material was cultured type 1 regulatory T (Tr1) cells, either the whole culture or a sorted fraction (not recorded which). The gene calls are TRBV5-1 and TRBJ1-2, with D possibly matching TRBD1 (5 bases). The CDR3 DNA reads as TGCGCCAGCAGCTGGAATCAGGGCAGTGATGGCTACACCTTC. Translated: CASSWNQGSDGYTF.